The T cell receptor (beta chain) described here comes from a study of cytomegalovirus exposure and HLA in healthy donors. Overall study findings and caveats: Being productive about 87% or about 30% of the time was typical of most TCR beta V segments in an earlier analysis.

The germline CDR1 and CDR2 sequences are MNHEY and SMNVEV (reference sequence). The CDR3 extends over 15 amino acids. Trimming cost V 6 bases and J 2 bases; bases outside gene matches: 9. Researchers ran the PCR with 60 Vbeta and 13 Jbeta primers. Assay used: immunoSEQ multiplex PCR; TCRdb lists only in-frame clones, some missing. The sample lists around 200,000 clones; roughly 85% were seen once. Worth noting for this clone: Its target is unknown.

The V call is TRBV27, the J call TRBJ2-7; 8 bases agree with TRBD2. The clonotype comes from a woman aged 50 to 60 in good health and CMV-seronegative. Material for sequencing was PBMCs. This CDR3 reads CASSPGLAGTYEQYF. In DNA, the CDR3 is TGTGCCAGCAGCCCCGGACTAGCAGGTACCTACGAGCAGTACTTC.